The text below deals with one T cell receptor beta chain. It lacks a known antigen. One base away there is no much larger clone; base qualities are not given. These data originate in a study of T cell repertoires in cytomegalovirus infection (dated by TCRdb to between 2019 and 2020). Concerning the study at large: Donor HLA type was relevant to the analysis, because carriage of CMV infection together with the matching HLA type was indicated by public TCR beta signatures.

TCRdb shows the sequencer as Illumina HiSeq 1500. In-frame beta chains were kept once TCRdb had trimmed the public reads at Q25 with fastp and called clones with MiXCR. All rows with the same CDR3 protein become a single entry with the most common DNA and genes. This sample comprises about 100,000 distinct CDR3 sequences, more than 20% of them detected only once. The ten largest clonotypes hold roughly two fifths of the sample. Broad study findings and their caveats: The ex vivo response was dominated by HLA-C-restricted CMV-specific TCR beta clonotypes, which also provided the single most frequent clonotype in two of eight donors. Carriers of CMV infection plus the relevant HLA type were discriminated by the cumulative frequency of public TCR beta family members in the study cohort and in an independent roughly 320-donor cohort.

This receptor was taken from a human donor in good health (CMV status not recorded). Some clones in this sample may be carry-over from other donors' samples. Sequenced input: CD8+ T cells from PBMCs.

For the CDR3, the sequence is CSAPPDLTYGYTF. The DNA sequence reads TGCAGTGCCCCCCCGGACCTAACGTATGGCTACACCTTC. The rearranged segments are TRBV20-1 and TRBJ1-2, with no D gene named confidently. From the germline V gene (reference sequence), CDR1 is DFQATT and CDR2 is SNEGSKA. The CDR3 runs 13 amino acids, cysteine and phenylalanine included. Solely the CDR3 DNA is kept, with 39 bases framed from the first base. Trimming costs V 6 bases and J 5 bases, and their ends lie 16 bases apart.